This T cell receptor (beta chain) derives from a study of human T cells and chemical hapten exposure. This clonotype was observed at least ten times. Documented time point: pre-sensitization, week 0. Treatment here: therapeutic diphenylcyclopropenone sensitization with weekly scalp DPC. Total RNA was extracted from unfractionated whole blood. Each CDR3 protein is one row after TCRdb ran MiXCR on the RACE reads. This repertoire shows more than 250,000 distinct CDR3 sequences, about 9% found once; its top ten account for approximately 2.3%. Sequenced here: whole blood, sampled in connection with sensitization to the hapten diphenylcyclopropenone (DPC). This clonotype originated in a woman between 35 and 50 years old with alopecia areata. Some clones in this sample may be carry-over from other donors' samples.

As DNA, the CDR3 is TGTGCCAGCAGTTGGGGAGGGCGGAACGAGCAGTACTTC. As protein: CASSWGGRNEQYF. This chain uses TRBV28 with TRBJ2-7; 7 bases fit TRBD2. CDR3 size: 13 residues. Trimming at V came to 4 bases and at J to 5 bases, leaving 5 bases not matched to a gene. From germline, CDR1 is MDHEN and CDR2 SYDVKM.